These 9 T cell receptor beta chains were all obtained from the same sample, sequenced in a study of shared clonotypes between healthy human individuals. Profiling relied on immunoSEQ multiplex PCR, and the TCRdb table lists in-frame clones only, not all of them. The sample yields about 1.5 million clones, 95% to 99% seen once. Sequenced sample: naive CD4+ T cells sorted from blood. The subset here: CD45RA+ positively selected. These receptors all come from a man aged 25-45 years in good health.

In this sample, this clone turned up once. The chain combines TRBV10-3 with TRBJ2-1, with 9 bases identical to TRBD1. The V gene's germline CDR1 is ENHRY and CDR2 SYGVKD. The CDR3 extends over 15 amino acids. The V and J ends lost 8 bases and 6 bases, in that order; junction bases with no gene match: 11. CDR3 DNA: TGTGCCATCGGCGGACAGGGGTCGCCCAGCAATGAGCAGTTCTTC. This gives the protein CAIGGQGSPSNEQFF.

This clone occurred once. This chain connects TRBV7-2 to TRBJ2-1, with D possibly being TRBD2 (6 bases). Germline V CDR1 and CDR2: SGHTA, FQGNSA. V lost 6 bases and J lost 7, with 22 bases in between. This CDR3 has 16 amino acids. CDR3 coding DNA: TGTGCCAGCAGTTATGCCGGAGGGCCATCTTGGAATGAGCAGTTCTTC. Protein: CASSYAGGPSWNEQFF.

This clone was counted a single time. The rearrangement links TRBV10-1 to TRBJ2-1; D possibly corresponds to TRBD2 (5 bases). V was pared by 3 bases and J by 8 bases, with 14 bases between. The CDR3 sequence is 14 residues long. CDR1 and CDR2 (germline): WNHNN, SYGVQD (reference sequence). DNA for the CDR3: TGCGCCAGCAGTGAAGGAGGACCCAATTATGAGCAGTTCTTC. Residues: CASSEGGPNYEQFF.

The chain uses TRBV19 and TRBJ2-7; the D is unclear. The CDR3 is 16 residues long. Germline V gene sequence: CDR1 LNHDA, CDR2 SQIVND (reference sequence). With 1 base removed from V and 2 bases from J, the gap between germline ends came to 15 bases. The CDR3 nucleotides are TGTGCCAGTAGTATAGCCGCAGGCCCCCAACCCTACGAGCAGTACTTC. Its protein is CASSIAAGPQPYEQYF.

Worth noting for this clone: This CDR3 is also generated by other DNA sequences in the sample. The chain is built from TRBV6-1 and TRBJ2-7; D not resolved. This CDR3 has 11 amino acids. Per the germline V gene, CDR1 is MNHNS and CDR2 is SASEGT. Trimming cost V 4 bases and J 3 bases, with 4 bases left between them. Here the CDR3 reads CASSVIYEQYF. CDR3 nucleotides: TGTGCCAGCAGTGTTATCTACGAGCAGTACTTC.

This chain uses TRBV9 with TRBJ2-6, with 8 bases aligning to TRBD1. The CDR3 spans 18 residues. Germline V CDR1 and CDR2: SGDLS, YYNGEE. J was trimmed by 2 bases and V by 0 bases; bases with no gene match: 7. The CDR3 protein is CASSVVGTGGTGANVLTF. Written as DNA, the CDR3 is TGTGCCAGCAGCGTAGTGGGAACAGGGGGGACTGGGGCCAACGTCCTGACTTTC.

The sample holds one count of this clone. J is TRBJ2-1 and V is TRBV5-5, with no clear D. CDR1 SGHKS and CDR2 YYEKEE come from the germline V gene (reference sequence). Trimming left V 0 bases short and J 3 bases short, with 10 bases between. CDR3 length: 15 amino acids. The CDR3 sequence is CASSLESRSYNEQFF. CDR3 coding DNA: TGTGCCAGCAGCTTGGAGTCCAGGAGCTACAATGAGCAGTTCTTC.

This clone was seen a single time. The chain uses TRBV2 and TRBJ2-4; D ambiguous. CDR1 is SNHLY, CDR2 FYNNEI, per germline. The CDR3 consists of 14 residues. With 7 bases removed from V and 4 bases from J, the gap between germline ends came to 14 bases. This CDR3 is CASNNVILKNIQYF. The CDR3 DNA reads TGTGCCAGCAATAACGTAATACTTAAAAACATTCAGTACTTC.

This sequence joins TRBV7-2 and TRBJ2-7; weak D call: TRBD2 (6 bases). Germline CDR1 reads SGHTA; CDR2 reads FQGNSA. Trimming pared 5 bases from V and 0 bases from J, leaving 14 bases between. This CDR3 is built from 15 residues. As DNA, the CDR3 is TGTGCCAGCAGCCTCCGGGACTCGAGCTCCTACGAGCAGTACTTC. Translation: CASSLRDSSSYEQYF.